The 18 T cell receptor beta chains in this list originate from one sample, sequenced in a study of identical twins. Via MiXCR, TCRdb re-called the 5' RACE reads, giving one row per CDR3 protein. The table lists under 900,000 distinct CDR3 sequences, 9% to 15% of them singletons. In addition, the sample was reused for a study of yellow fever vaccine responses in identical twins.

Input material: PBMCs. These receptors all come from a woman aged 18-29 years in good health.

The genes are TRBV29-1 and TRBJ2-5; D may be TRBD2 (5 bases). Per germline, CDR1 SQVTM and CDR2 ANQGSEA. Trimming stripped 6 bases from V and 4 bases from J, with 15 bases between. The CDR3 is 13 amino acids. In nucleotides, the CDR3 is TGCAGCGTCCCCCGGGGAGAGGGAGAGACCCAGTACTTC. The encoded protein is CSVPRGEGETQYF.

The V and J genes are TRBV5-6 and TRBJ2-7, with D perhaps TRBD1 (5 bases). Trimming removed 4 bases at V and 6 bases at J, with 14 bases between. Germline assignment: CDR1 SGHDT and CDR2 YYEEEE. This CDR3 contains 13 residues. The CDR3 DNA sequence: TGTGCCAGCAGCGCTGCCAAGGGGCGCGAGCAGTACTTC. Translation gives CASSAAKGREQYF.

This clonotype was detected many times. The chain has TRBV6-5 and TRBJ2-7, with D possibly TRBD2 on 5 matching bases. The germline CDR1 and CDR2 sequences are MNHEY and SVGAGI. Trimming left V 2 bases short and J 4 bases short, with 6 bases between. The CDR3 consists of 12 residues. CDR3 nucleotides: TGTGCCAGCAGTTACCGAGGGTACGAGCAGTACTTC. Residues: CASSYRGYEQYF.

The rearrangement uses TRBV12-3 or TRBV12-4 and TRBJ2-2; D possibly corresponds to TRBD2 (6 bases). With 5 bases removed from V and 4 bases from J, the gap between germline ends came to 17 bases. The CDR3 loop spans 16 amino acids. This CDR3 is CASSPRLVLGTGELFF. The CDR3 nucleotides are TGTGCCAGCAGTCCCAGACTAGTACTGGGCACCGGGGAGCTGTTTTTT.

CDR3 coding DNA: TGCGCCAGCAGCCCAGACAGCATCTCCTACGAGCAGTACTTC. Translating gives CASSPDSISYEQYF. J is TRBJ2-7 and V is TRBV5-1, with D perhaps matching TRBD1 (5 bases). Trimming removed 4 bases at V and 0 bases at J, with 11 bases between. The CDR3 spans 14 residues. Germline values: CDR1 SGHRS, CDR2 YFSETQ.

A few counts support this clonotype. The chain employs TRBV29-1 and TRBJ2-3; 8 nucleotides agree with TRBD2. The V segment lost 3 bases and the J segment 0 bases; nucleotides outside the gene matches: 20. This CDR3 comprises 20 residues. Germline loops: CDR1 SQVTM, CDR2 ANQGSEA. In DNA, the CDR3 is TGCAGCGTTGATTCGGTTTTATACGGGAGGGCCAGCATTAGCACAGATACGCAGTATTTT. Encoded protein: CSVDSVLYGRASISTDTQYF.

This clonotype was seen only a few times. An end of the junction differs from the germline gene, which may be a read error. The J gene is TRBJ2-5, the V gene TRBV12-3 or TRBV12-4, with TRBD2 as a possible D gene (5 bases). The CDR3 loop spans 12 amino acids. The CDR3 nucleotides read TGTGCCAGCAGTCCGACAAGGGAGATTTTATTCTTC. It is translated as CASSPTREILFF.

This clonotype showed up many times. This rearrangement joins TRBV12-3 or TRBV12-4 to TRBJ1-1; D not certain. The length of the CDR3 is 13 residues. Trimming took 3 bases from V and 3 from J, leaving 8 bases between them. The CDR3 DNA is TGTGCCAGCAGTTTCGTGGTGTACACTGAAGCTTTCTTT. Translation: CASSFVVYTEAFF.

This clonotype was picked up a small number of times. The CDR3 sequence is CASSQRLAGPGELFF. The CDR3 nucleotides are TGTGCCAGCAGCCAACGACTAGCTGGTCCCGGGGAGCTGTTTTTT. The rearrangement links TRBV4-2 to TRBJ2-2; 7 bases match TRBD2. J gave up 6 bases and V 2 bases, and 6 bases lay outside the gene matches. Germline V gene sequence: CDR1 LGHNA, CDR2 YNFKEQ. This CDR3 has 15 amino acids.

The rearrangement uses TRBV9 and TRBJ2-1; 7 nucleotides line up with TRBD2. J gave up 6 bases and V 6 bases, and 12 bases lay outside the gene matches. The CDR3 runs 15 residues. CDR1 and CDR2 (germline): SGDLS, YYNGEE. The CDR3 DNA sequence: TGTGCCAGCAATCCCGGCGGGACGGGGGGCAATGAGCAGTTCTTC. It translates to CASNPGGTGGNEQFF.

The V call is TRBV6-1, the J call TRBJ2-1; 9 bases agree with TRBD1. J lost 7 bases, V lost 7 bases, and 8 bases had no gene match. From germline, CDR1 is MNHNS and CDR2 SASEGT. The CDR3 loop spans 14 amino acids. CDR3 coding DNA: TGTGCCAGCATCCCGACAGGGGGTGGGAATGAGCAGTTCTTC. The encoded protein is CASIPTGGGNEQFF.

The rearrangement joins TRBV3-1 to TRBJ2-6; the D gene could be TRBD1 or TRBD2 (6 bases each). Trimming took 4 bases from V and 13 from J, leaving 20 bases between them. Germline assignment: CDR1 LGHDT and CDR2 YNNKEL (reference sequence). CDR3 length: 15 residues. The chain's CDR3 is CASSPSRGQASVLTF. The CDR3 nucleotides are TGTGCCAGCAGCCCGAGCCGGGGGCAGGCTTCAGTCCTGACTTTC.

The chain links TRBV6-1 to TRBJ2-2, with D hard to call. Looked up from germline, CDR1 is MNHNS and CDR2 is SASEGT. This CDR3 has 14 amino acids. Trimming pared 9 bases from V and 5 bases from J, leaving 16 bases between. CDR3 region: CASLSRVGTGELFF. DNA of the CDR3: TGTGCCAGTCTCTCTAGAGTAGGGACCGGGGAGCTGTTTTTT.

The CDR3 DNA sequence: TGTGCCAGCAGTGAAGAAGGACAGGGATTAGGTGGCTACACCTTC. Its translation: CASSEEGQGLGGYTF. This chain uses TRBV2 with TRBJ1-2; 8 bases match TRBD1. The germline V gene has CDR1 SNHLY and CDR2 FYNNEI. The trim removed 1 base at V and 7 bases at J, leaving 8 bases unmatched. CDR3 size: 15 residues.

The chain has TRBV7-3 and TRBJ2-1; D remains unclear. CDR1 is SGHTA and CDR2 is FQGTGA in the germline V gene. The germline V and J ends were trimmed by 4 bases and 0 bases, with 10 bases remaining between them. The CDR3 runs 15 residues. This CDR3 reads CASSSYLSSYNEQFF. The CDR3 DNA follows: TGTGCCAGCAGCTCGTACCTTAGCTCCTACAATGAGCAGTTCTTC.

This CDR3 is CASSSGSGVDFF. CDR3 nucleotides: TGTGCCAGCAGCTCTGGATCAGGGGTAGATTTCTTT. V and J are TRBV7-2 and TRBJ1-1, with a tentative D call TRBD1 (6 bases). Germline values: CDR1 SGHTA, CDR2 FQGNSA. The CDR3 is made up of 12 amino acids. Trimming removed 4 bases at V and 13 bases at J, with 16 bases between.

V and J are TRBV5-1 and TRBJ2-7, with 10 bases identical to TRBD1. Germline CDR1 is SGHRS and CDR2 is YFSETQ. V was clipped by 4 bases and J by 3 bases; unmatched bases: 13. The CDR3 extends over 17 amino acids. For the CDR3, the DNA is TGCGCCAGCAGCATCTCCGCTCCGGGACAGGGGTACTACGAGCAGTACTTC. This codes for CASSISAPGQGYYEQYF.

In this sample, this clonotype turned up a few times. The V and J genes are TRBV5-6 and TRBJ2-2; D perhaps matches TRBD2 (6 bases). The CDR3 extends over 16 amino acids. In germline, CDR1 is SGHDT, CDR2 YYEEEE. Trimming took 4 bases from V and 5 from J, leaving 18 bases between them. The CDR3 reads CASSQNPGLQTGELFF. Here the CDR3 DNA reads TGTGCCAGCAGCCAGAACCCGGGACTGCAAACCGGGGAGCTGTTTTTT.